The 30 T cell receptor beta chains listed next were all sequenced from one sample in a study of blood T cell repertoires in COVID-19. Using immunoSEQ multiplex PCR, the repertoire was profiled, and TCRdb retains in-frame clones only, with some absent. Of 200,000 to 300,000 clones listed, 87% are singletons. The sequencing input was peripheral blood. Every receptor here comes from a woman aged 45-60 years with acute or convalescent COVID-19.

V is TRBV28 and J is TRBJ2-1; the match to TRBD1 covers 7 bases. The length of the CDR3 is 17 residues. Germline loops: CDR1 MDHEN, CDR2 SYDVKM. Trimming took 6 bases from V and 3 from J; bases not matched to a gene: 14. In nucleotides, the CDR3 is TGTGCCAGCAGACCCCCGGACAGGTTGGGGTACTACAATGAGCAGTTCTTC. The encoded protein is CASRPPDRLGYYNEQFF.

This clone was recorded only once. The chain recombines TRBV25-1 with TRBJ2-7; 12 nucleotides line up with TRBD1. This CDR3 region has 17 residues. CDR1 and CDR2 from the germline V gene are MGHDK and SYGVNS. J lost 4 bases, V lost 5 bases, and 12 bases had no gene match. The CDR3 DNA reads TGTGCCAGCAGTTTACAACTTACGGGACAGGGGGCTTACGAGCAGTACTTC. Translated: CASSLQLTGQGAYEQYF.

This clone occurred once. The rearrangement joins TRBV4-3 to TRBJ2-1; the match to TRBD2 covers 7 bases. The ends lost 0 bases at V and 5 bases at J; junction bases unmatched: 10. The CDR3 loop spans 17 amino acids. Germline loops: CDR1 LGHNA, CDR2 YSLEER. DNA for the CDR3: TGCGCCAGCAGCCAAGATACAGCGGGATGGACCCACAATGAGCAGTTCTTC. It encodes CASSQDTAGWTHNEQFF.

The chain links TRBV7-9 to TRBJ1-6, with D perhaps matching TRBD1 (6 bases). The CDR3 length is 14 residues. The V end was cut by 7 bases, the J end by 7 bases, with 14 bases between. Per germline, CDR1 SEHNR and CDR2 FQNEAQ (reference sequence). The CDR3 coding sequence is TGTGCCAGCACCCTGGCAGGGGCCAATTCACCCCTCCACTTT. Protein product: CASTLAGANSPLHF.

The V gene is TRBV5-6, the J gene TRBJ2-7; D is possibly TRBD2 (6 bases). In germline, CDR1 is SGHDT, CDR2 YYEEEE. Between the trimmed V and J ends, which lost 2 bases and 2 bases, there was a span of 11 bases. The CDR3 length is 14 residues. DNA of the CDR3: TGTGCCAGCAGCTTAGGAGGGACCGCCTACGAGCAGTACTTC. This translates into CASSLGGTAYEQYF. The variable domain in full, with the rest retrieved from reference TRBV5-6 and TRBJ2-7, is DAGVTQSPTHLIKTRGQQVTLRCSPKSGHDTVSWYQQALGQGPQFIFQYYEEEERQRGNFPDRFSGHQFPNYSSELNVNALLLGDSALYLCASSLGGTAYEQYFGPGTRLTVT.

This chain connects TRBV5-1 to TRBJ2-7, with 10 bases aligning to TRBD2. Looked up from germline, CDR1 is SGHRS and CDR2 is YFSETQ. J lost 2 bases, V lost 4 bases, and 3 bases had no gene match. This CDR3 is 14 amino acids long. CDR3 DNA sequence: TGCGCCAGCAGCCCCCTAGCGGGAGCCTACGAGCAGTACTTC. Protein: CASSPLAGAYEQYF.

This clone was counted a few times. The chain is built from TRBV7-3 and TRBJ2-1; weak D call: TRBD2 (5 bases). This CDR3 has 14 residues. The germline V gene encodes CDR1 SGHTA and CDR2 FQGTGA. V lost 5 bases to trimming and J lost 5 bases, with 13 bases between them. The chain's CDR3 is CASSPQRNNNEQFF. The CDR3 DNA sequence: TGTGCCAGCAGCCCCCAGCGGAACAACAATGAGCAGTTCTTC.

The gene calls are TRBV28 and TRBJ2-6; TRBD2 aligns across 7 bases. The CDR3 contains 16 residues. The trim removed 5 bases at V and 0 bases at J, leaving 4 bases unmatched. Germline-derived CDR1 and CDR2 are MDHEN and SYDVKM. The CDR3, as DNA: TGTGCCAGCAGTGGGGCGGGAGTCTCTGGGGCCAACGTCCTGACTTTC. This encodes CASSGAGVSGANVLTF.

This clone was seen a handful of times. The V gene is TRBV18, the J gene TRBJ1-5, with D uncertain. The CDR3 totals 14 residues. Germline V gives CDR1 KGHSH, CDR2 LQKENI. Trimming removed 0 bases from V and 7 bases from J, with 10 bases in between. The CDR3 DNA follows: TGTGCCAGCTCACCACCGGGAGGCCTACAGCCCCAGCATTTT. It codes for CASSPPGGLQPQHF.

This clone appeared a few times. The chain links TRBV19 to TRBJ1-2; D remains unclear. V lost 4 bases and J lost 3, with 9 bases in between. The CDR3 is 13 residues long. Germline V gene sequence: CDR1 LNHDA, CDR2 SQIVND (reference sequence). CDR3: CASSNRGDYGYTF. The CDR3 nucleotides read TGTGCCAGTAGTAACCGAGGCGACTATGGCTACACCTTC.

The chain links TRBV16 to TRBJ2-7, with D perhaps matching TRBD1 (6 bases). CDR3 size: 15 residues. V was cut by 4 bases and J by 0 bases, with 13 bases left in between. Per the germline V gene, CDR1 is KGHSY and CDR2 is FQNENV. DNA of the CDR3: TGTGCCAGCAGCCCAAAGGGACACCTCTCCTACGAGCAGTACTTC. Translation: CASSPKGHLSYEQYF. The full variable domain, rest sourced from reference TRBV16 and TRBJ2-7, is GEEVAQTPKHLVRGEGQKAKLYCAPIKGHSYVFWYQQVLKNEFKFLISFQNENVFDETGMPKERFSAKCLPNSPCSLEIQATKLEDSAVYFCASSPKGHLSYEQYFGPGTRLTVT.

V and J are TRBV3-1 (or the pseudogene TRBV3-2) and TRBJ2-7, with 7 bases matching TRBD2. Germline V lookup: CDR1 LGHDT, CDR2 YNNKEL (reference sequence). V was pared by 5 bases and J by 9 bases, with 10 bases of the junction left unmatched. This CDR3 is built from 13 residues. The CDR3 is CASSGDYQGGQYF. In nucleotides, the CDR3 is TGTGCCAGCAGCGGGGACTATCAAGGCGGGCAGTACTTC.

The rearrangement joins TRBV9 to TRBJ2-7, with D maybe TRBD1 (6 bases). Germline lookup yields CDR1 SGDLS and CDR2 YYNGEE. V shed 3 bases and J shed 4 bases, with 14 bases lying between them. This CDR3 region has 14 residues. The CDR3 region has the DNA TGTGCCAGCAGCGGAGGGGGTCTTCGTTACGAGCAGTACTTC. Amino acids: CASSGGGLRYEQYF.

This clone was counted between two and nine times. This chain joins TRBV19 and TRBJ2-2, with 15 bases aligning to TRBD2. J was trimmed by 0 bases and V by 5 bases; bases with no gene match: 4. The CDR3 consists of 18 residues. Germline V lookup: CDR1 LNHDA, CDR2 SQIVND (reference sequence). DNA of the CDR3: TGTGCCAGTAGTCTAGGACTAGCGGGAGGGCCGAACACCGGGGAGCTGTTTTTT. Its translation: CASSLGLAGGPNTGELFF.

The chain recombines TRBV18 with TRBJ2-1, with 8 bases that match TRBD1. J was trimmed by 2 bases and V by 4 bases; bases with no gene match: 7. Looked up from germline, CDR1 is KGHSH and CDR2 is LQKENI. The CDR3 sequence is 16 residues long. The CDR3 loop is CASSLKQGDAYNEQFF. CDR3 nucleotides: TGTGCCAGCTCACTAAAACAGGGGGACGCCTACAATGAGCAGTTCTTC.

CDR3 amino acids: CASSIVIVNTEAFF. Written as DNA, the CDR3 is TGTGCCAGTAGTATAGTCATTGTGAACACTGAAGCTTTCTTT. The rearrangement uses TRBV19 and TRBJ1-1; no firm D call. Trimming removed 1 base at V and 0 bases at J, with 6 bases between. In germline, CDR1 is LNHDA, CDR2 SQIVND (reference sequence). CDR3 length: 14 residues.

This rearrangement joins TRBV18 to TRBJ2-7, with TRBD1 matching 8 bases. Trimming removed 1 base from V and 6 bases from J; junction bases left unmatched: 2. This CDR3 spans 13 amino acids. Germline CDR1 is KGHSH and CDR2 is LQKENI. CDR3 DNA: TGTGCCAGCTCACCACTCGACAGGGGCGAGCAGTACTTC. Its protein is CASSPLDRGEQYF.

The genes are TRBV29-1 and TRBJ2-2; tentative D call: TRBD1 (5 bases). V lost 4 bases and J 6 bases, leaving 15 bases between the germline ends. CDR3 size: 14 residues. The V gene's germline CDR1 is SQVTM and CDR2 ANQGSEA. The CDR3 coding sequence is TGCAGCGTTGTGGGGCCGTCTGGGGCCGGGGAGCTGTTTTTT. Protein sequence: CSVVGPSGAGELFF.

V gene TRBV10-3 combines with J gene TRBJ1-1; D perhaps matches TRBD1 (5 bases). V lost 2 bases and J lost 7, with 8 bases in between. The germline V gene encodes CDR1 ENHRY and CDR2 SYGVKD. This CDR3 is built from 12 residues. DNA for the CDR3: TGTGCCATCAGTGAGCCGGGGGTTGAAGCTTTCTTT. Translation: CAISEPGVEAFF.

The V call is TRBV7-2, the J call TRBJ2-2, with TRBD2 as a possible D gene (5 bases). The CDR3 contains 15 residues. The V end was cut by 0 bases, the J end by 6 bases, with 11 bases between. CDR1 and CDR2 (germline): SGHTA, FQGNSA. The CDR3 DNA follows: TGTGCCAGCAGCTTAGCAGGAGGCGTCTCCGGGGAGCTGTTTTTT. This codes for CASSLAGGVSGELFF.

This chain connects TRBV4-1 to TRBJ1-2, with 10 bases matching TRBD1. Trimming cost V 0 bases and J 0 bases; bases outside gene matches: 10. This CDR3 has 19 amino acids. In germline, CDR1 is MGHRA, CDR2 YSYEKL. The CDR3 nucleotides read TGCGCCAGCAGCCAAGAGCGACAGGTGGGACAGGGGTCTAACTATGGCTACACCTTC. Translating gives CASSQERQVGQGSNYGYTF.

This clone was counted a single time. The chain employs TRBV19 and TRBJ1-2; 10 bases map to TRBD1. Germline-derived CDR1 and CDR2 are LNHDA and SQIVND (reference sequence). The CDR3 spans 16 residues. V dropped 4 bases and J dropped 2; count of bases not matched to a gene: 7. In DNA form, the CDR3 reads TGTGCCAGTAGTACTTACGGACAGGGGGGGAACTATGGCTACACCTTC. It specifies CASSTYGQGGNYGYTF.

The chain employs TRBV19 and TRBJ1-2; 7 nucleotides match TRBD1. The CDR3 extends over 16 amino acids. CDR1 and CDR2 from the germline V gene are LNHDA and SQIVND (reference sequence). The V segment lost 4 bases and the J segment 4 bases; nucleotides outside the gene matches: 12. CDR3 coding DNA: TGTGCCAGTAGTACACAGACAGGGAGGATTGGCTATGGCTACACCTTC. It encodes CASSTQTGRIGYGYTF.

This clone showed up just once. The J gene is TRBJ2-3, the V gene TRBV19; 11 bases agree with TRBD2. Germline CDR1 LNHDA, CDR2 SQIVND (reference sequence). This CDR3 comprises 16 residues. V gave up 3 bases and J gave up 0 bases; unmatched junction bases: 2. In DNA form, the CDR3 reads TGTGCCAGTAGTATGACTAGCGGGGCTAGCACAGATACGCAGTATTTT. It encodes CASSMTSGASTDTQYF.

The count of this clone is one. DNA of the CDR3: TGCAGCGTTAAGGGGACAGGCAATCAGCCCCAGCATTTT. Translating it yields CSVKGTGNQPQHF. The J gene is TRBJ1-5, the V gene TRBV29-1; 7 nucleotides agree with TRBD1. The CDR3 sequence is 13 residues long. CDR1 and CDR2 (germline): SQVTM, ANQGSEA. Losses at the gene ends were 5 bases for V and 2 bases for J; bases not matched to a gene: 3.

The chain couples TRBV4-3 to TRBJ2-7; 10 positions agree with TRBD1. The CDR3 loop spans 15 amino acids. The V and J ends lost 0 bases and 5 bases, in that order; junction bases with no gene match: 4. Germline V gives CDR1 LGHNA, CDR2 YSLEER. CDR3 bases: TGCGCCAGCAGCCAAGAGGGGACAGGGGCGGACGAGCAGTACTTC. Translation: CASSQEGTGADEQYF.

The chain joins TRBV30 to TRBJ2-7, with D tentatively TRBD2 (6 bases). The CDR3 length is 14 residues. From germline, CDR1 is GTSNPN and CDR2 SVGIG (reference sequence). V was trimmed by 2 bases and J by 5 bases, leaving 16 bases between them. The chain's CDR3 is CAWSRGGLDHEQYF. For the CDR3, the DNA is TGTGCCTGGAGTAGAGGAGGGTTGGATCACGAGCAGTACTTC.

The V gene is TRBV10-3, the J gene TRBJ1-1, with 9 nucleotides matching TRBD1. The J segment lost 7 bases and the V segment lost 3 bases, leaving 3 bases of the junction unmatched. This CDR3 spans 13 amino acids. CDR1 and CDR2 from the germline V gene are ENHRY and SYGVKD. The CDR3 spells CAISDGTGSEAFF. The CDR3 DNA reads as TGTGCCATCAGTGACGGGACAGGGAGTGAAGCTTTCTTT.

This clone was seen just once. The CDR3 DNA reads as TGTGCCAGCAGCGGTGGGGCCGAGGGCACAGATACGCAGTATTTT. Protein product: CASSGGAEGTDTQYF. V gene TRBV9 combines with J gene TRBJ2-3; tentatively, D is TRBD1 (5 bases). V was cut by 3 bases and J by 1 base, with 12 bases left in between. The CDR3 is 15 residues long. Germline-derived CDR1 and CDR2 are SGDLS and YYNGEE. Supplemented by reference TRBV9 and TRBJ2-3, the full variable domain reads DSGVTQTPKHLITATGQRVTLRCSPRSGDLSVYWYQQSLDQGLQFLIQYYNGEERAKGNILERFSAQQFPDLHSELNLSSLELGDSALYFCASSGGAEGTDTQYFGPGTRLTVL.

This clone was seen only a few times. In DNA, the CDR3 is TGTGCCAGTAGCCCCGGGTGGGGTAGCGGTAGAATCTCCTACAATGAGCAGTTCTTC. Its protein product is CASSPGWGSGRISYNEQFF. The chain carries TRBV19 and TRBJ2-1; a weak D match, TRBD2 (6 bases). Trimming removed 6 bases from V and 0 bases from J, with 24 bases in between. Germline loops: CDR1 LNHDA, CDR2 SQIVND (reference sequence). The length of the CDR3 is 19 residues.